This T cell receptor (beta chain) emerged from a study of control samples from healthy donors and cancer patients. The assay was immunoSEQ multiplex PCR, and TCRdb's table has in-frame clones only and misses some. Of some 120,000 clones detected, about 93% appear once; the ten largest clones hold 1.7%. This CDR3 is 13 amino acids long. Germline loops: CDR1 SGHDT, CDR2 YYEEEE. Trimming removed 4 bases from V and 3 bases from J, with 11 bases in between. The rearrangement joins TRBV5-6 to TRBJ2-7; maybe TRBD2 (6 bases). Sequencing was carried out using PBMCs. The clonotype comes from a man aged 45-60 years with head and neck cancer. The CDR3 DNA sequence: TGTGCCAGCAGCACCGGGACTTTCTACGAGCAGTACTTC. This codes for CASSTGTFYEQYF.